The 6 T cell receptor beta chains below come from one sample, sequenced in a study of cytomegalovirus exposure and HLA in healthy donors. The PCR made use of 60 Vbeta and 13 Jbeta primers. The repertoire was sequenced with immunoSEQ multiplex PCR; TCRdb's copy has only in-frame clones and lacks some. The data hold about 160,000 clones, with approximately 79% observed a single time. The sample consisted of PBMCs. Receptors were obtained from a man aged 60 to 75 in good health and CMV-seronegative.

CDR3 residues: CASSQAGGRYEQYF. As DNA, the CDR3 is TGCGCCAGCAGCCAAGCAGGGGGCCGGTACGAGCAGTACTTC. The V call is TRBV4-1, the J call TRBJ2-7; 8 bases match TRBD1. CDR1 and CDR2 from the germline V gene are MGHRA and YSYEKL. This CDR3 is 14 amino acids long. The V and J ends lost 1 base and 4 bases, in that order; junction bases with no gene match: 3.

The V gene is TRBV6-5, the J gene TRBJ2-3; 8 bases align to TRBD1. Germline V gene sequence: CDR1 MNHEY, CDR2 SVGAGI. CDR3 size: 14 residues. V shed 6 bases, J shed 2 bases, and the junction held 4 bases outside the gene matches. The CDR3 DNA reads TGTGCCAGCAGACGACAGGGGTTCACAGATACGCAGTATTTT. Translation: CASRRQGFTDTQYF.

This clone was picked up a small number of times. This chain links TRBV28 with TRBJ1-5, with a tentative D call TRBD1 (5 bases). CDR3 size: 15 residues. Germline V gene lookup returns CDR1 MDHEN and CDR2 SYDVKM. With 2 bases removed from V and 9 bases from J, the gap between germline ends came to 17 bases. The CDR3 DNA reads as TGTGCCAGCAGTTTAAGGGGACCGGGAGGAAGGCCCCAGCATTTT. Protein: CASSLRGPGGRPQHF. Full variable domain (remainder filled in from reference TRBV28 and TRBJ1-5): DVKVTQSSRYLVKRTGEKVFLECVQDMDHENMFWYRQDPGLGLRLIYFSYDVKMKEKGDIPEGYSVSREKKERFSLILESASTNQTSMYLCASSLRGPGGRPQHFGDGTRLSIL.

The chain employs TRBV6-1 and TRBJ2-5; tentatively, D is TRBD2 (5 bases). The CDR3 totals 14 residues. Germline V gene sequence: CDR1 MNHNS, CDR2 SASEGT. The ends were cut back, 7 bases at V and 7 bases at J, with 19 bases in the middle. CDR3: CASIAAEGRWTQYF. The CDR3 region has the DNA TGTGCCAGCATTGCGGCCGAGGGAAGGTGGACCCAGTACTTC.

V and J are TRBV7-6 and TRBJ1-3, with 7 bases identical to TRBD1. With 0 bases clipped from V and 2 bases from J, the junction kept 4 bases outside the gene matches. The germline V gene encodes CDR1 SGHVS and CDR2 FNYEAQ. This CDR3 is 16 amino acids long. This chain's CDR3 is CASSLAPTGAGNTIYF. The DNA for the CDR3 is TGTGCCAGCAGCTTAGCCCCCACAGGGGCTGGAAACACCATATATTTT.

This clone was seen more than once but under ten times. CDR3: CASSSGGSVSNTGELFF. CDR3 sequence (DNA): TGTGCCAGCAGTTCGGGGGGGTCCGTATCGAACACCGGGGAGCTGTTTTTT. The V and J genes are TRBV9 and TRBJ2-2; the match to TRBD2 covers 8 bases. The CDR3 is made up of 17 amino acids. Germline V CDR1 and CDR2: SGDLS, YYNGEE. V was clipped by 5 bases and J by 0 bases; unmatched bases: 9. Using reference TRBV9 and TRBJ2-2 for the parts outside the CDR3, the full variable domain is DSGVTQTPKHLITATGQRVTLRCSPRSGDLSVYWYQQSLDQGLQFLIQYYNGEERAKGNILERFSAQQFPDLHSELNLSSLELGDSALYFCASSSGGSVSNTGELFFGEGSRLTVL.